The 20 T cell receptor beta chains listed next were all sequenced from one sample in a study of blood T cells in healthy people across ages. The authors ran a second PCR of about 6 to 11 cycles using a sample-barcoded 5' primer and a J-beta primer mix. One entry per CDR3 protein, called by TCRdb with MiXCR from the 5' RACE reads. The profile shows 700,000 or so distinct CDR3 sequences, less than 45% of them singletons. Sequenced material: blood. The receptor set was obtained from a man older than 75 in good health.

The CDR3 DNA reads as TGCGCCAGCAGTGAATTTGGCGGGACTTATTCCGAGCAGTACTTC. It specifies CASSEFGGTYSEQYF. This rearrangement joins TRBV10-1 to TRBJ2-5, with D maybe TRBD2 (6 bases). The end of the DNA aligns better with TRBJ2-7, so the J call may be wrong. Germline CDR1 is WNHNN and CDR2 is SYGVQD (reference sequence). CDR3 length: 15 residues.

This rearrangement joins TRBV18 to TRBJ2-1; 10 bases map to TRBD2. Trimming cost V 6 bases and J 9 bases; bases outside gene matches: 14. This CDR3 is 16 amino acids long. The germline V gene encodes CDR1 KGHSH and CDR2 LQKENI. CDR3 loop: CASSSTGTSVFSEQFF. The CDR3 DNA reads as TGTGCCAGCTCGTCTACTGGGACTAGCGTATTCAGTGAGCAGTTCTTC.

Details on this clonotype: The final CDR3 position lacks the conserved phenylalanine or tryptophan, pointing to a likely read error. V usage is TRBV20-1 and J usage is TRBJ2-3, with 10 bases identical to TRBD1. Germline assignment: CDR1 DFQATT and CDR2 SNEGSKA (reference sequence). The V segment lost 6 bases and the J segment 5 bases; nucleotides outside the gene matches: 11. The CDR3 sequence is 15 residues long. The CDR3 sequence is CSASTGQGVVDTQYL. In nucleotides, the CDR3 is TGCAGTGCCTCCACCGGACAGGGGGTGGTAGATACGCAGTATTTG.

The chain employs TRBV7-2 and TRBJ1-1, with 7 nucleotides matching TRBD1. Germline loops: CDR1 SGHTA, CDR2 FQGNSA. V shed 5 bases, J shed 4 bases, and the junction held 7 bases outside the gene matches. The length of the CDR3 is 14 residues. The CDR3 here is CASSIRQGGTEAFF. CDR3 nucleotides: TGTGCCAGCAGCATCAGACAGGGCGGCACTGAAGCTTTCTTT.

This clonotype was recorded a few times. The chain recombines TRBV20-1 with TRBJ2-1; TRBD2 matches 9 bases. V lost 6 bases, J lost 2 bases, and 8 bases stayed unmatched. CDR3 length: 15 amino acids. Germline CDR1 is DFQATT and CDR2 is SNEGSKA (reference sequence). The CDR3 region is CSAVSGRGTYNEQFF. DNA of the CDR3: TGCAGTGCCGTTAGCGGGAGAGGTACCTACAATGAGCAGTTCTTC.

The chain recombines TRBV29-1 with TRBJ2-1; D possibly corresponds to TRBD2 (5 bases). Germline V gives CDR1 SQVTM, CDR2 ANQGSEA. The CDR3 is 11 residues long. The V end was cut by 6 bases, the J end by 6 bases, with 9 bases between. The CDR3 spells CSVSRGNEQFF. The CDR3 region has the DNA TGCAGCGTCTCTCGGGGCAATGAGCAGTTCTTC.

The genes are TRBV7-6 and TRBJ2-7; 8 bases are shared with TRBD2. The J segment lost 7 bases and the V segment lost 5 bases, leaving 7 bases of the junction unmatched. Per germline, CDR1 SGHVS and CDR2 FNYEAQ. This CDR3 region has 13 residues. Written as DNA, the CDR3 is TGTGCCAGCAGCCCACGGGGGGGGACTGAGCAGTACTTC. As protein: CASSPRGGTEQYF.

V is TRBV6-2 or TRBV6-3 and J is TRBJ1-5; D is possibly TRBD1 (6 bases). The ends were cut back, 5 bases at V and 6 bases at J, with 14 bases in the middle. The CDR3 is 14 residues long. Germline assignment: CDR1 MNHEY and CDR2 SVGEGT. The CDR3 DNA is TGTGCCAGCAGTCCACTACAGGGAGGTCAGCCCCAGCATTTT. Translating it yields CASSPLQGGQPQHF.

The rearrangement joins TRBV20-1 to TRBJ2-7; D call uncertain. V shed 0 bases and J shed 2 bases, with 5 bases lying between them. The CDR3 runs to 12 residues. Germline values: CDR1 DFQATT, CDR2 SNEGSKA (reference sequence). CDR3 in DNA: TGCAGTGCTAGAGAGTCCGCCTACGAGCAGTACTTC. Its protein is CSARESAYEQYF.

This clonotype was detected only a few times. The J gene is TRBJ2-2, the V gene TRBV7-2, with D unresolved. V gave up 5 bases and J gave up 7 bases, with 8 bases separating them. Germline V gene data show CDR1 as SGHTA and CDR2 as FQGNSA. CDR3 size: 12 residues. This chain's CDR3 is CASSTFYGELFF. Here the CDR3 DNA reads TGTGCCAGCAGCACATTTTACGGGGAGCTGTTTTTT.

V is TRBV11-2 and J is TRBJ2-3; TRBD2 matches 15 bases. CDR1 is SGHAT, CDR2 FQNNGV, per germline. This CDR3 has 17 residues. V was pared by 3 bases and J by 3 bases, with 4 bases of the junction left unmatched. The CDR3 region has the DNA TGTGCCAGCAGCTTTAGGACTAGCGGGAGGGCAACAGATACGCAGTATTTT. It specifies CASSFRTSGRATDTQYF.

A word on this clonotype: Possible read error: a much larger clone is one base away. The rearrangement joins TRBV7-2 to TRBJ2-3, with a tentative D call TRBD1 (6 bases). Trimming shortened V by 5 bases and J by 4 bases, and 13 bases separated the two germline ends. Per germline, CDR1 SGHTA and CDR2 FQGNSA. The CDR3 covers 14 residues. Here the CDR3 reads CASSPDSGADTQYF. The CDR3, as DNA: TGTGCCAGCAGCCCGGACAGTGGTGCAGATACGCAGTATTTT.

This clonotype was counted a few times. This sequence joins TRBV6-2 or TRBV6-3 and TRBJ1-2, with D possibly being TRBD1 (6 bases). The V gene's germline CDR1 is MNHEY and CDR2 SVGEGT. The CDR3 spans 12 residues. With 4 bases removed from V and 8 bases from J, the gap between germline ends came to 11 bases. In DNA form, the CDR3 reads TGTGCCAGCAGTTGGGACACCCGGGGCTACACCTTC. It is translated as CASSWDTRGYTF.

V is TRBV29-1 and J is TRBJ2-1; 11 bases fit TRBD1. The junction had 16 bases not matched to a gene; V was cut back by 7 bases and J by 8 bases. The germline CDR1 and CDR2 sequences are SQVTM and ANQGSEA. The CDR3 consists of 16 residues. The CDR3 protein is CSARDRGFWGDDEQFF. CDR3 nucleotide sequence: TGCAGCGCCCGGGACAGGGGGTTTTGGGGCGACGATGAGCAGTTCTTC.

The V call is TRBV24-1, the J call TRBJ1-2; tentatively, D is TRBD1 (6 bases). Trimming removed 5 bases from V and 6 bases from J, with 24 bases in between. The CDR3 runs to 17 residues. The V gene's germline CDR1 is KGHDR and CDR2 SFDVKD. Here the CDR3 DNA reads TGTGCCACCAGTGCCAACCTCACAGGGACGGAGAAGGATGGCTACACCTTC. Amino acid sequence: CATSANLTGTEKDGYTF.

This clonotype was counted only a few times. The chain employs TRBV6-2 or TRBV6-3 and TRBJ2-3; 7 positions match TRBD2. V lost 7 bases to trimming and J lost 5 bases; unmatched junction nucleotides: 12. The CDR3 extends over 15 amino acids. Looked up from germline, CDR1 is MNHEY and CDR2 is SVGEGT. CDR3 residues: CASTDGGRRLDTQYF. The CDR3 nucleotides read TGTGCCAGCACCGACGGGGGGAGAAGGTTAGATACGCAGTATTTT.

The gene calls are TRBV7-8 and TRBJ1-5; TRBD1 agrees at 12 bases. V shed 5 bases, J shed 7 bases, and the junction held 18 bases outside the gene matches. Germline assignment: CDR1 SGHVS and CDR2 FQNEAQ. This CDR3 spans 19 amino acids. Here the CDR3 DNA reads TGTGCCAGCAGCCAAGGAAGAGGTGTTGGGACAGGGGGCCGACAGCCCCAGCATTTT. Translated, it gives CASSQGRGVGTGGRQPQHF.

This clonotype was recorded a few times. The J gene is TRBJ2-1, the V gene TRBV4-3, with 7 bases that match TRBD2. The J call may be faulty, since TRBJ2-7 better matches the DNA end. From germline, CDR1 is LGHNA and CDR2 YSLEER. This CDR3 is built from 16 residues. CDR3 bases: TGCGCCAGCAGCCTGAGACTAGCCGACTCCTACAATGAGCAGTACTTC. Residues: CASSLRLADSYNEQYF.

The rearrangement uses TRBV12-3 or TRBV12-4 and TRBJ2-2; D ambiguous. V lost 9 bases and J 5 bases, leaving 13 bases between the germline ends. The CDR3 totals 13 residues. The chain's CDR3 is CASRTHETGELFF. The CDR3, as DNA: TGTGCCAGTCGTACTCACGAAACCGGGGAGCTGTTTTTT.

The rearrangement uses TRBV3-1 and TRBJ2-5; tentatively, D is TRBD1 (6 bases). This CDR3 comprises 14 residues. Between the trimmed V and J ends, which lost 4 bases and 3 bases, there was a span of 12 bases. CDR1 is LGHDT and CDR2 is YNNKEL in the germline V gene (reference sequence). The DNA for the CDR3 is TGTGCCAGCAGCCCCCGGGACATCAAAGAGACCCAGTACTTC. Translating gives CASSPRDIKETQYF.